This TCR beta chain was profiled in a study of siplizumab effects on memory and regulatory T cells. Germline lookup yields CDR1 SGHDN and CDR2 FVKESK. V shed 1 base, J shed 9 bases, and the junction held 10 bases outside the gene matches. The CDR3 totals 16 residues. Turning to this clone: Its antigen is not known.

This table comes from immunoSEQ multiplex PCR, and its TCRdb copy is limited to in-frame clones, with some not included. This sample has about 99,000 clones, with 93% found just once. Study-wide findings and caveats: Under siplizumab, alloreactive sequences traced to unstimulated CD4+ memory cells were significantly reduced. Naive T cells seemed more diverse than memory cells and seemed major alloresponse contributors. Sequences below about 10^-5 frequency were poorly captured. As a result, only a minor fraction of alloreactive clones mapped to unstimulated subsets.

Sequencing was carried out using Tregs sorted from blood. This chain uses TRBV14 with TRBJ2-1; 9 positions match TRBD2. This TCR came from a human donor in good health. CDR3 protein: CASSQVGSGGKGEQFF. CDR3 in DNA: TGTGCCAGCAGCCAAGTAGGTAGCGGGGGAAAAGGTGAGCAGTTCTTC.